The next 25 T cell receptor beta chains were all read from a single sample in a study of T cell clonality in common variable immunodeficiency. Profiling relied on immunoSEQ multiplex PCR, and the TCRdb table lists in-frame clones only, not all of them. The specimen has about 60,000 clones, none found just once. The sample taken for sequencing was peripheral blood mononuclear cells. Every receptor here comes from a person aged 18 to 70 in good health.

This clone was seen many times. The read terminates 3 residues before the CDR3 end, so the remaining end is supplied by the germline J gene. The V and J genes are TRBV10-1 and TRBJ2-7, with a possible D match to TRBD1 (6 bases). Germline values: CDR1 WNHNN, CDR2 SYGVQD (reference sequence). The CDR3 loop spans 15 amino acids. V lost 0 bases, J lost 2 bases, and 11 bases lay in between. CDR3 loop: CASSESVTGAYEQYF. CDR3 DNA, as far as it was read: TGCGCCAGCAGTGAGTCTGTGACAGGCGCCTACGAG.

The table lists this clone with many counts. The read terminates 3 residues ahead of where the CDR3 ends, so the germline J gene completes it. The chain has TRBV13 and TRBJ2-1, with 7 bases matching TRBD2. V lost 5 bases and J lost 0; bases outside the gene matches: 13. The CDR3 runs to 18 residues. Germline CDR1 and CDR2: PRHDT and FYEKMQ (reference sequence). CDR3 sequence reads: CASSKNRLADGSYNEQFF. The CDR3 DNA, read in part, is TGTGCCAGCAGCAAAAACAGACTAGCAGATGGCTCCTACAATGAG.

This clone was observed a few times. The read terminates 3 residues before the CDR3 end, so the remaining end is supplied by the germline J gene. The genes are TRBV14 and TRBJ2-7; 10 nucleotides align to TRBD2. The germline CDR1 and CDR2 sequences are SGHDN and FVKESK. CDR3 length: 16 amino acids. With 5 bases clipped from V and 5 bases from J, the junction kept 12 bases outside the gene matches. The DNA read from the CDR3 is TGTGCCAGCAGCGGGCTAGCGGGAGTAGGGTACCACGAG. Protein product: CASSGLAGVGYHE. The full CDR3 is CASSGLAGVGYHEQYF. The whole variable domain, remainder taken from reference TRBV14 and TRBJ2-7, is EAGVTQFPSHSVIEKGQTVTLRCDPISGHDNLYWYRRVMGKEIKFLLHFVKESKQDESGMPNNRFLAERTGGTYSTLKVQPAELEDSGVYFCASSGLAGVGYHEQYFGPGTRLTVT.

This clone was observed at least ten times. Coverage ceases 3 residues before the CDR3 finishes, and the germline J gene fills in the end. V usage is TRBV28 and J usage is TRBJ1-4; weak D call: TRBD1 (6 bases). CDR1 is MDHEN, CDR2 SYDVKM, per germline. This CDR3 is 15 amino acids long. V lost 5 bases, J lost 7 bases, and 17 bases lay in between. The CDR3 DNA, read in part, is TGTGCCAGCAGTCCCGTGGGGGGGCGCGTTGAAAAA. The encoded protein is CASSPVGGRVEK. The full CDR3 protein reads CASSPVGGRVEKLFF.

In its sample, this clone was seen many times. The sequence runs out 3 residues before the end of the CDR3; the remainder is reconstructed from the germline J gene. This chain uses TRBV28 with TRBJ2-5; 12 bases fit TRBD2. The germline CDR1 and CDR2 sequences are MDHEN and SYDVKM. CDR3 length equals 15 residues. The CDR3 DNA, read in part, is TGTGCCAGCAGAACGACTAGCGGGAGTGCGGGAACC. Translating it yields CASRTTSGSAGT. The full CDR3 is CASRTTSGSAGTQYF.

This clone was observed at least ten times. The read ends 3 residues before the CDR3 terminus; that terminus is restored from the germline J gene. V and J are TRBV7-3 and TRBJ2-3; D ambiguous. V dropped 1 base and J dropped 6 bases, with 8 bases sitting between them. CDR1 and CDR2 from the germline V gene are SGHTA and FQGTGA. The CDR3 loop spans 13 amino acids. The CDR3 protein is CASSLSFLDTQYF. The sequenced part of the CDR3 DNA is TGTGCCAGCAGCTTAAGTTTTCTTGATACG.

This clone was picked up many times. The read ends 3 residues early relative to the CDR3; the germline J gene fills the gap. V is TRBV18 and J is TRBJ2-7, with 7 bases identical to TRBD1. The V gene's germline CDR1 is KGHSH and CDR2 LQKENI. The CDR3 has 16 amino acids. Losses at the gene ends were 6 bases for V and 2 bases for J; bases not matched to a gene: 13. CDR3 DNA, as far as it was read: TGTGCCAGCTCTTATGACCTCGGGACAGCCACCTACGAG. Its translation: CASSYDLGTATYE. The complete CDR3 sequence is CASSYDLGTATYEQYF.

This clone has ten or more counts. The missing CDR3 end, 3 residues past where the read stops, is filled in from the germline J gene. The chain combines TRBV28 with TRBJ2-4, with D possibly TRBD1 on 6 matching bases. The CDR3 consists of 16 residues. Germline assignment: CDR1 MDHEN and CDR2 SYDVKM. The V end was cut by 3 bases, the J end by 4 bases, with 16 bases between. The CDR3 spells CASSFLLGGDKNIQYF. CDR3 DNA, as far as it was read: TGTGCCAGCAGTTTTCTCTTAGGGGGAGATAAAAACATT.

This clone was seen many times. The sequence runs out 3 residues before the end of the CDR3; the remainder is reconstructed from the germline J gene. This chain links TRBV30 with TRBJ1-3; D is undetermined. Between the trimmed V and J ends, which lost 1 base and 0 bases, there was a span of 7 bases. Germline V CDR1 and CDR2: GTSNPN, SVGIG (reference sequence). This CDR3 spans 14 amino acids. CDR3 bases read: TGTGCCTGGAGTGATAGGGCCTCTGGAAACACC. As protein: CAWSDRASGNT. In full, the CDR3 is CAWSDRASGNTIYF.

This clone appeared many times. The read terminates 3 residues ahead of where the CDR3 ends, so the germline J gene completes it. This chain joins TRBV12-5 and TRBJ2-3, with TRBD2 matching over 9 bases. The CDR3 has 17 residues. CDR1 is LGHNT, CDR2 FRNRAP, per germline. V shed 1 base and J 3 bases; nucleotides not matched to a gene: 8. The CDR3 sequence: CASGLGSLAGRTDTQYF. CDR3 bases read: TGTGCTAGTGGTTTGGGTTCGCTAGCGGGGAGAACAGATACG.

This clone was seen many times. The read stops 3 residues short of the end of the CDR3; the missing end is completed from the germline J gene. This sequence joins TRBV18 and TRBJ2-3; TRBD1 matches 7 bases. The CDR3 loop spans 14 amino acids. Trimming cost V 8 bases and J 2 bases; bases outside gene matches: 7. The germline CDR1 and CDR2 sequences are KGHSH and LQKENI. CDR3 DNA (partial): TGTGCCAGCCGCCGGGACAGTCACACAGATACG. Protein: CASRRDSHTDT. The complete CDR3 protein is CASRRDSHTDTQYF.

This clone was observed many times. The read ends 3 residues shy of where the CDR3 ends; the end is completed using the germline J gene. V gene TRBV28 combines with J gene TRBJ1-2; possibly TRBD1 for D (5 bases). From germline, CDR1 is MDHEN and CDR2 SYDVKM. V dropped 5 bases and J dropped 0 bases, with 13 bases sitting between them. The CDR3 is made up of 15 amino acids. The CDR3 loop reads CASSIPGGANYGYTF. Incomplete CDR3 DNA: TGTGCCAGCAGTATCCCCGGGGGAGCTAACTATGGC.

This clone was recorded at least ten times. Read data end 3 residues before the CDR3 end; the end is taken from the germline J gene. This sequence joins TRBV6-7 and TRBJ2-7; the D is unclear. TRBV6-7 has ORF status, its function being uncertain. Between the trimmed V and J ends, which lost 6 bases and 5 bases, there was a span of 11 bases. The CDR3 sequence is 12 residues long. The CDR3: CASRVRVHEQYF. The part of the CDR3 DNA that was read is TGTGCCAGCAGGGTAAGGGTTCACGAG.

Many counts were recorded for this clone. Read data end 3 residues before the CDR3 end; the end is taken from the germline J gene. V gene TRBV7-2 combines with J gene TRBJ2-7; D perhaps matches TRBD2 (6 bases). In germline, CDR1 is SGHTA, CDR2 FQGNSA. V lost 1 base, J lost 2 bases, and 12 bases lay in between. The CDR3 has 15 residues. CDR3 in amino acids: CASSLGRGSAYEQYF. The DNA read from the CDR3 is TGTGCCAGCAGCTTAGGGCGGGGATCGGCCTACGAG.

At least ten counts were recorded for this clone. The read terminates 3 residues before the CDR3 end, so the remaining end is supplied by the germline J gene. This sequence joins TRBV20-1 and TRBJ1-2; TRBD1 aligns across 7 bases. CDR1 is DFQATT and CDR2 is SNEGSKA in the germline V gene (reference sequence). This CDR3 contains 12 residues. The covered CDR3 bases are TGCAGTGCTGCACAGGGGACAGATAGT. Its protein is CSAAQGTDS. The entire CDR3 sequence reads CSAAQGTDSYTF.

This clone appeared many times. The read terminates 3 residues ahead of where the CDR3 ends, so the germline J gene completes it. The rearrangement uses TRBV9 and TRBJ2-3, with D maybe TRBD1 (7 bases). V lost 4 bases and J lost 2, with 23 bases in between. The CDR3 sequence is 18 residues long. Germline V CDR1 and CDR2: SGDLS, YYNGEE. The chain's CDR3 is CASSPKGFRRGPTDTQYF. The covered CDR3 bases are TGTGCCAGCAGCCCAAAGGGTTTTCGGAGGGGGCCCACAGATACG.

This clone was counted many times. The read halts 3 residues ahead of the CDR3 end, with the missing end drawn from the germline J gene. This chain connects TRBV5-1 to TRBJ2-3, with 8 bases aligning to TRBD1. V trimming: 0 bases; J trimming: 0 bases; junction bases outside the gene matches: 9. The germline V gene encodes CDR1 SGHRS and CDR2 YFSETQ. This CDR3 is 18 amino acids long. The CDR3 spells CASSLGQGAASSTDTQYF. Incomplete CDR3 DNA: TGCGCCAGCAGCTTGGGGCAGGGGGCCGCTTCGAGCACAGATACG. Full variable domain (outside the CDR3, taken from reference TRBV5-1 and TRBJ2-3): KAGVTQTPRYLIKTRGQQVTLSCSPISGHRSVSWYQQTPGQGLQFLFEYFSETQRNKGNFPGRFSGRQFSNSRSEMNVSTLELGDSALYLCASSLGQGAASSTDTQYFGPGTRLTVL.

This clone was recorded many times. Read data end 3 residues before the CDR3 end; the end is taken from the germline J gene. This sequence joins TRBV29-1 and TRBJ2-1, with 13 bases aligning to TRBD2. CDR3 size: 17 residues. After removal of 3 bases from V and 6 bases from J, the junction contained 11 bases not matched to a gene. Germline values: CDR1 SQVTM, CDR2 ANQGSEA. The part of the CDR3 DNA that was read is TGCAGCGTTGACGGACTAGCGGGAGCGAGGGTTCCCAATGAG. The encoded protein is CSVDGLAGARVPNE. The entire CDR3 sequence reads CSVDGLAGARVPNEQFF.

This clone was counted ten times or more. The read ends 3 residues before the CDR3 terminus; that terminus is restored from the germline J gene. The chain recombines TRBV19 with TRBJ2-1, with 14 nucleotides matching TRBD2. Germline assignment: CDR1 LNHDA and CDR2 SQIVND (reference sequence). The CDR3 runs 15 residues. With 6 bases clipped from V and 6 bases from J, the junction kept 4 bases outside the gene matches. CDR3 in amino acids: CASRKGLAGVNEQFF. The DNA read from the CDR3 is TGTGCCAGTAGAAAGGGACTAGCGGGAGTCAATGAG.

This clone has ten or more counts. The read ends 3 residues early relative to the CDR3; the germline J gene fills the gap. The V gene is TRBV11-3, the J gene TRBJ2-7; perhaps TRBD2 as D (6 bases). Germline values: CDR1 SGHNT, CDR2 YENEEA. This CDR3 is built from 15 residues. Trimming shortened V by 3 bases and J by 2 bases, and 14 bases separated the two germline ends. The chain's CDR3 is CASSLSAGIAYEQYF. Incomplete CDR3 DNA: TGTGCCAGCAGCTTGTCTGCGGGAATTGCCTACGAG.

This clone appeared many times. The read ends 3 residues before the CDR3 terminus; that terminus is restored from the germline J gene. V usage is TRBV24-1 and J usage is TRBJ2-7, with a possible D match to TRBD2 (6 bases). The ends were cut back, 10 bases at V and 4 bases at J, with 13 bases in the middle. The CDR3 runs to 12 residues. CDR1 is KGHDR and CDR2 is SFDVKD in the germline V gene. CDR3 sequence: CATGGLIYEQYF. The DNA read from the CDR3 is TGTGCCACTGGAGGGCTGATTTACGAG.

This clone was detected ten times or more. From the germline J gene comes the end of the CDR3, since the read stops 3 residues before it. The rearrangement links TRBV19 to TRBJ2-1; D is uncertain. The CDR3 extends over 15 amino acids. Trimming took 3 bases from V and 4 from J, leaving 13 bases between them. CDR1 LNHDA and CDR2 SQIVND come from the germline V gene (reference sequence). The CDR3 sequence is CASSILVYSYNEQFF. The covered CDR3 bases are TGTGCCAGTAGTATTCTTGTTTACAGTTACAATGAG. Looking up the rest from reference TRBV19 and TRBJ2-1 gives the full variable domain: DGGITQSPKYLFRKEGQNVTLSCEQNLNHDAMYWYRQDPGQGLRLIYYSQIVNDFQKGDIAEGYSVSREKKESFPLTVTSAQKNPTAFYLCASSILVYSYNEQFFGPGTRLTVL.

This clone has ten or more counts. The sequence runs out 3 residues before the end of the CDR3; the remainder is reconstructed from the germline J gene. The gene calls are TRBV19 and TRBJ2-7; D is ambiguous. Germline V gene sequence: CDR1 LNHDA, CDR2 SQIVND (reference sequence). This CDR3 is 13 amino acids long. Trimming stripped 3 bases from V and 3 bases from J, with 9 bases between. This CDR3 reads CASSIYRNYEQYF. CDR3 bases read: TGTGCCAGTAGTATTTACAGAAACTACGAG.

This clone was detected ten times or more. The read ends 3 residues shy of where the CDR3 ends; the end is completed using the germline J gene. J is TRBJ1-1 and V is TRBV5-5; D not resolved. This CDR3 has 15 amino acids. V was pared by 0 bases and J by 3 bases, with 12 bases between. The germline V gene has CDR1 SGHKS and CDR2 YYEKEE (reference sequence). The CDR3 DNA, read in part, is TGTGCCAGCAGCTTGGCTCGGGGAGTGGACACTGAA. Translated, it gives CASSLARGVDTE. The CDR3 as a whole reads CASSLARGVDTEAFF.

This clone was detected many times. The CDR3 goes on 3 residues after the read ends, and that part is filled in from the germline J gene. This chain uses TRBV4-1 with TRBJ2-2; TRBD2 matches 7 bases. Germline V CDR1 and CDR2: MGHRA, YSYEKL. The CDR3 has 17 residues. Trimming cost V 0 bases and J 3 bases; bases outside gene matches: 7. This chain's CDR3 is CASSQEGGSFDTGELFF. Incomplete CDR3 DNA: TGCGCCAGCAGCCAAGAGGGCGGGAGCTTCGACACCGGGGAG.